This T cell receptor beta chain was sequenced in a study of blood T cell repertoires in COVID-19. Study information: Collection of acute and convalescent COVID-19 samples took place in the United States, Italy and Spain. Sources were T cells, B-cell-depleted T cells, or PBMCs; the material itself was cDNA or gDNA.

Germline assignment: CDR1 MRHNA and CDR2 SNTAGT. The CDR3 is 18 residues long. V lost 3 bases, J lost 5 bases, and 15 bases stayed unmatched. In the study's own analysis: Reference gene primer amplification gave estimated nucleated cell counts. Sequencing was performed with immunoSEQ multiplex PCR; in TCRdb, only in-frame clones are kept and a portion is missing. D and trimming come from the DNA, and the V and J calls and clone size come from that table. The repertoire consists of 270,000 or so clones, with roughly 80% occurring once and the leading ten covering 3.4%. The V call is TRBV6-4, the J call TRBJ2-2; 7 bases are shared with TRBD1. Sample: PBMCs or T cells enriched from blood (not recorded which). The clonotype was recovered from a man aged 45-65 years who had recovered from COVID-19. The CDR3 nucleotides are TGTGCCAGCAGTGAGAGGGGGCAAGGGGCTAGTTCGACCGGGGAGCTGTTTTTT. This gives the protein CASSERGQGASSTGELFF.